The 15 T cell receptor beta chains reported below all come from one sample, sequenced in a study of cytomegalovirus exposure and HLA in healthy donors. Primers for the PCR totalled 60 Vbeta and 13 Jbeta. Using immunoSEQ multiplex PCR, the repertoire was profiled, and TCRdb retains in-frame clones only, with some absent. The sample shows over 100,000 clones, around 64% of them seen only once. Sample: PBMCs. These TCRs come from a woman under 40 in good health and CMV-seronegative.

This chain joins TRBV18 and TRBJ2-2; 11 bases are shared with TRBD2. CDR3 length: 18 amino acids. V dropped 1 base and J dropped 3; count of bases not matched to a gene: 7. Germline CDR1 and CDR2: KGHSH and LQKENI. The CDR3 loop is CASSPRTPGLADTGELFF. The CDR3 nucleotides are TGTGCCAGCTCACCACGGACCCCGGGACTAGCGGACACCGGGGAGCTGTTTTTT.

The J gene is TRBJ1-4, the V gene TRBV6-1; no firm D call. This CDR3 spans 15 amino acids. Trimming took off 2 bases at V and 3 bases at J, with 10 bases between the two ends. Germline lookup yields CDR1 MNHNS and CDR2 SASEGT. The CDR3 DNA follows: TGTGCCAGCAGTGAACAGCCCGGAGCTAATGAAAAACTGTTTTTT. Its protein product is CASSEQPGANEKLFF.

This clone is a singleton in its sample. The J gene is TRBJ2-2, the V gene TRBV6-4; D is undetermined. The CDR3 sequence is 14 residues long. Germline CDR1 reads MRHNA; CDR2 reads SNTAGT. Trimming took 0 bases from V and 5 from J, leaving 7 bases between them. CDR3 coding DNA: TGTGCCAGCAGTGACTCGAGCGAGACCGGGGAGCTGTTTTTT. Translation: CASSDSSETGELFF.

The V gene is TRBV7-8, the J gene TRBJ1-2; 8 nucleotides match TRBD1. Germline CDR1 is SGHVS and CDR2 is FQNEAQ. This CDR3 has 15 residues. V lost 5 bases and J lost 3; bases outside the gene matches: 8. The CDR3 is CASSPRTGMDYGYTF. DNA of the CDR3: TGTGCCAGCAGCCCACGGACAGGGATGGACTATGGCTACACCTTC.

V usage is TRBV2 and J usage is TRBJ2-7; D is perhaps TRBD2 (5 bases). The CDR3 spans 14 residues. The ends were cut back, 6 bases at V and 3 bases at J, with 15 bases in the middle. Germline V gene lookup returns CDR1 SNHLY and CDR2 FYNNEI. The CDR3 region is CASSGGRAGYEQYF. CDR3 in DNA: TGTGCCAGCAGCGGCGGGCGGGCCGGCTACGAGCAGTACTTC.

This clone appeared a few times. This rearrangement joins TRBV7-2 to TRBJ2-7; the D is unclear. There are 12 residues in the CDR3. Trimming pared 1 base from V and 7 bases from J, leaving 8 bases between. Per germline, CDR1 SGHTA and CDR2 FQGNSA. The CDR3 nucleotides read TGTGCCAGCAGCTTAGGGGCCTGGGAGCAGTACTTC. Residues: CASSLGAWEQYF.

The chain recombines TRBV28 with TRBJ1-5; D might be TRBD1 (6 bases). This CDR3 is 15 amino acids long. Per the germline V gene, CDR1 is MDHEN and CDR2 is SYDVKM. V shed 5 bases and J shed 4 bases, with 15 bases lying between them. The CDR3 is CASSDDPRGNQPQHF. As DNA, the CDR3 is TGTGCCAGCAGTGACGACCCCAGGGGAAATCAGCCCCAGCATTTT.

The J gene is TRBJ2-7, the V gene TRBV6-5; the match to TRBD1 covers 9 bases. Germline V gene lookup returns CDR1 MNHEY and CDR2 SVGAGI. After removal of 10 bases from V and 2 bases from J, the junction contained 6 bases not matched to a gene. CDR3 length: 13 amino acids. This CDR3 is CATYTGGAYEQYF. As DNA, the CDR3 is TGTGCCACATACACAGGGGGCGCCTACGAGCAGTACTTC.

The rearrangement links TRBV5-4 to TRBJ1-6; D is uncertain. Trimming stripped 0 bases from V and 8 bases from J, with 9 bases between. CDR1 is SGHNT, CDR2 YYREEE, per germline (reference sequence). The CDR3 covers 14 residues. The CDR3 reads CASSLANGDSPLHF. The CDR3 DNA sequence: TGTGCCAGCAGCTTGGCCAATGGAGATTCACCCCTCCACTTT.

This sequence joins TRBV5-4 and TRBJ2-1; possible D gene TRBD1, 6 bases. There are 13 residues in the CDR3. V was clipped by 5 bases and J by 6 bases, with 12 bases between them. CDR1 and CDR2 (germline): SGHNT, YYREEE (reference sequence). The CDR3 region has the DNA TGTGCCAGCAGTCAATCACAGGGCAATGAGCAGTTCTTC. Translating gives CASSQSQGNEQFF. The variable domain in full, completed from reference TRBV5-4 and TRBJ2-1, reads ETGVTQSPTHLIKTRGQQVTLRCSSQSGHNTVSWYQQALGQGPQFIFQYYREEENGRGNFPPRFSGLQFPNYSSELNVNALELDDSALYLCASSQSQGNEQFFGPGTRLTVL.

This clone is a singleton in its sample. The CDR3 loop is CASSARQGADNEQFF. The CDR3 DNA reads TGTGCCAGCTCAGCGCGACAGGGGGCCGACAATGAGCAGTTCTTC. The chain has TRBV18 and TRBJ2-1; 10 nucleotides match TRBD1. The CDR3 covers 15 residues. The V gene's germline CDR1 is KGHSH and CDR2 LQKENI. With 5 bases clipped from V and 5 bases from J, the junction kept 6 bases outside the gene matches. Looking up the rest from reference TRBV18 and TRBJ2-1 gives the full variable domain: NAGVMQNPRHLVRRRGQEARLRCSPMKGHSHVYWYRQLPEEGLKFMVYLQKENIIDESGMPKERFSAEFPKEGPSILRIQQVVRGDSAAYFCASSARQGADNEQFFGPGTRLTVL.

The V call is TRBV7-9, the J call TRBJ2-1; D remains unclear. Germline V gene sequence: CDR1 SEHNR, CDR2 FQNEAQ (reference sequence). The CDR3 totals 14 residues. Trimming left V 3 bases short and J 10 bases short, with 16 bases between. CDR3 sequence reads: CASSLSDVSHEQFF. For the CDR3, the DNA is TGTGCCAGCAGCTTGAGCGACGTTAGCCACGAGCAGTTCTTC.

About this clone itself: At one end, the junction sequence differs from germline, possibly due to a read error. The chain recombines TRBV7-7 with TRBJ2-1; TRBD1 matches at 11 bases. The CDR3 covers 15 residues. The V gene's germline CDR1 is SSHAT and CDR2 FNYEAQ (reference sequence). The CDR3 sequence is CASSLGTGGFAEQFF. The CDR3 bases are TGTGCTAGCAGCTTGGGGACAGGGGGTTTTGCTGAGCAGTTCTTC.

The V and J genes are TRBV9 and TRBJ2-1; 8 nucleotides align to TRBD2. Germline V CDR1 and CDR2: SGDLS, YYNGEE. This CDR3 spans 14 amino acids. V lost 4 bases to trimming and J lost 5 bases; unmatched junction nucleotides: 5. The CDR3 coding sequence is TGTGCCAGCAGCAGACCGGGACTAGACAATGAGCAGTTCTTC. Its protein is CASSRPGLDNEQFF.

V and J are TRBV10-2 and TRBJ2-5, with D maybe TRBD1 (5 bases). The CDR3 length is 14 residues. Germline V lookup: CDR1 WSHSY, CDR2 SAAADI. V lost 5 bases, J lost 2 bases, and 12 bases lay in between. CDR3 DNA: TGCGCCAGCAGTACGACAGCCATGCAAGAGACCCAGTACTTC. It translates to CASSTTAMQETQYF.